This TCR beta chain was documented in a study of cytotoxic CD8 clonotypes in ibrutinib-treated CLL. Notes on this clone: Its specificity is not known.

Overall study results and limits: Public clonotypes, an uncommon group, contracted or remained stable on treatment. Measured clonality at baseline was greater than in age-matched healthy donors and tracked with circulating CD8+ T-cell counts.

Researchers set a sequencing depth target of 1 in 200,000 to 1 in 1 million T cells. TCRdb keeps only in-frame clones here, not all; method: immunoSEQ multiplex PCR. The sample shows around 6,600 clones, roughly 74% of them seen only once. Sequencing was performed on PBMCs, taken before ibrutinib treatment. The origin of this receptor is a human donor with chronic lymphocytic leukemia.

The CDR3 DNA follows: TGTGCCAGCTCATCGGGACAGGGGGCAAGCTACACAGATACGCAGTATTTT. Its translation is CASSSGQGASYTDTQYF. V usage is TRBV18 and J usage is TRBJ2-3, with 12 bases fitting TRBD1. The CDR3 is made up of 17 amino acids. Germline CDR1 KGHSH, CDR2 LQKENI. The trim removed 5 bases at V and 2 bases at J, leaving 8 bases unmatched.